This T cell receptor beta chain originates from a study of monozygotic twins with inflammatory bowel disease. The CDR3 runs to 17 residues. Germline V CDR1 and CDR2: LNHDA, SQIVND (reference sequence). Comment on this clonotype: Its antigen is as yet unknown.

TCRdb re-analyzed the 5' RACE reads; it lists each CDR3 protein once, without DNA. The sample table includes about 160,000 distinct CDR3 sequences. Every donor provided one blood sample measuring less than 3 ml. Findings of the study overall: Inverse Simpson values showed less TCRbeta diversity in IBD patients than in their healthy co-twins. It was not supported that a single strong signal or clonotype was associated with IBD.

This chain connects TRBV19 to TRBJ2-3; the D call from TCRdb, TRBD2, cannot be confirmed without DNA. The specimen was blood. This clonotype originated in a human donor with ulcerative colitis or Crohn's disease, or a healthy co-twin of an affected twin (not recorded which). CDR3 residues: CASSIALEGGPTDTQYF.